The rows below give T cell receptor beta chains drawn from one sample of a study of cytomegalovirus exposure and HLA in healthy donors. The assay was immunoSEQ multiplex PCR, and TCRdb's table has in-frame clones only and misses some. The data contain roughly 200,000 clones, roughly 78% of them singletons. The sample was PBMCs. All receptors derive from a young woman in good health and CMV-seropositive. Each CDR3 is given with its conserved first and last residue. Each record gives: V gene, clone size, D gene, J gene, CDR3 DNA, CDR3 protein. The D gene is left open where the match is weak. Expanded clones get a size class; other rows say once, few or many, or leave the size out.

V gene: TRBV27
clone size: NA
D gene: NA
J gene: TRBJ2-1
CDR3 DNA: TGTGCCAGCAGAACTCTGCTAAAGGAGAGCTCCTACAATGAGCAGTTCTTC
CDR3 protein: CASRTLLKESSYNEQFF

V gene: TRBV5-4
clone size: NA
D gene: TRBD1
J gene: TRBJ1-6
CDR3 DNA: TGTGCCAGCAGCACGACAGGGCGATGGGATTCACCCCTCCACTTT
CDR3 protein: CASSTTGRWDSPLHF

V gene: TRBV5-4
clone size: NA
D gene: TRBD1
J gene: TRBJ2-7
CDR3 DNA: TGTGCCAGCAGTTTTTCCGGACAGGCCTACGAGCAGTACTTC
CDR3 protein: CASSFSGQAYEQYF

V gene: TRBV30
clone size: NA
D gene: NA
J gene: TRBJ1-2
CDR3 DNA: TGTGCCTGGACCCCTCAAGGGGGGGCGCGGTATGGCTACACCTTC
CDR3 protein: CAWTPQGGARYGYTF

V gene: TRBV5-4
clone size: NA
D gene: NA
J gene: TRBJ2-2
CDR3 DNA: TGTGCCAGCAGCTTGTTTGGAGCCGGGGAGCTGTTTTTT
CDR3 protein: CASSLFGAGELFF

V gene: TRBV7-9
clone size: NA
D gene: TRBD2
J gene: TRBJ2-2
CDR3 DNA: TGTGCCAGCAGCTTCCCGCTTGGACTAGCGGGAGGGAACACCGGGGAGCTGTTTTTT
CDR3 protein: CASSFPLGLAGGNTGELFF

V gene: TRBV6-1
clone size: NA
D gene: TRBD2
J gene: TRBJ2-2
CDR3 DNA: TGTGCCAGCAGTGTTGGGGGGGTTCGCACCGGGGAGCTGTTTTTT
CDR3 protein: CASSVGGVRTGELFF

V gene: TRBV10-3
clone size: few
D gene: TRBD1
J gene: TRBJ2-5
CDR3 DNA: TGTGCCATCAGGGCGGGACAGGGGACACTAGAGACCCAGTACTTC
CDR3 protein: CAIRAGQGTLETQYF

V gene: TRBV5-6
clone size: NA
D gene: NA
J gene: TRBJ1-1
CDR3 DNA: TGTGCCAGCAGCTTGGTAGGGCGGGGGGGGCTAGGGAACACTGAAGCTTTCTTT
CDR3 protein: CASSLVGRGGLGNTEAFF

V gene: TRBV9
clone size: NA
D gene: TRBD2
J gene: TRBJ2-1
CDR3 DNA: TGTGCCAGCAGCGCAAATCTAGCGGGTGTCAATGAGCAGTTCTTC
CDR3 protein: CASSANLAGVNEQFF

V gene: TRBV10-3
clone size: NA
D gene: NA
J gene: TRBJ1-4
CDR3 DNA: TGTGCCATCAGAGACCCAAATCGGGATGAAAAACTGTTTTTT
CDR3 protein: CAIRDPNRDEKLFF

V gene: TRBV29-1
clone size: NA
D gene: NA
J gene: TRBJ1-2
CDR3 DNA: TGCAGCGTTGAGATCGAGAGGTTAGGGGATGGCTACACCTTC
CDR3 protein: CSVEIERLGDGYTF

V gene: TRBV5-1
clone size: NA
D gene: TRBD2
J gene: TRBJ2-7
CDR3 DNA: TGCGCCAGCAGCTTGTTTGTGGCTAGCGGTAGCTCCTACGAGCAGTACTTC
CDR3 protein: CASSLFVASGSSYEQYF

V gene: TRBV7-2
clone size: NA
D gene: NA
J gene: TRBJ1-1
CDR3 DNA: TGTGCCAGCAGCTTAGTTACAGAGAACACTGAAGCTTTCTTT
CDR3 protein: CASSLVTENTEAFF

V gene: TRBV29-1
clone size: NA
D gene: NA
J gene: TRBJ1-5
CDR3 DNA: TGCAGCGTTGCTGAGAATAGCAATCAGCCCCAGCATTTT
CDR3 protein: CSVAENSNQPQHF

V gene: TRBV27
clone size: NA
D gene: NA
J gene: TRBJ1-2
CDR3 DNA: TGTGCCAGCAGTTTATCTGGGGGGATGTATGGCTACACCTTC
CDR3 protein: CASSLSGGMYGYTF

V gene: TRBV28
clone size: few
D gene: NA
J gene: TRBJ1-1
CDR3 DNA: TGTGCCAGCAGCCCCACCACTGGGAACACTGAAGCTTTCTTT
CDR3 protein: CASSPTTGNTEAFF

V gene: TRBV7-9
clone size: NA
D gene: TRBD2
J gene: TRBJ2-2
CDR3 DNA: TGTGCCAGCAGCCCCTGGACCGGGAGGACCGGGGAGCTGTTTTTT
CDR3 protein: CASSPWTGRTGELFF

V gene: TRBV10-3
clone size: NA
D gene: NA
J gene: TRBJ2-3
CDR3 DNA: TGTGCCATCAGTGGGGTTGCGGGGACCAAGGATACGCAGTATTTT
CDR3 protein: CAISGVAGTKDTQYF

V gene: TRBV6-4
clone size: NA
D gene: TRBD2
J gene: TRBJ2-3
CDR3 DNA: TGTGCCAGCAGTGAACTAGCGGGGGGTAGCACAGATACGCAGTATTTT
CDR3 protein: CASSELAGGSTDTQYF

V gene: TRBV29-1
clone size: NA
D gene: TRBD2
J gene: TRBJ2-1
CDR3 DNA: TGCAGCGTTGAAGGCCGGGAGCGGGGGGGCTACAATGAGCAGTTCTTC
CDR3 protein: CSVEGRERGGYNEQFF

V gene: TRBV4-2
clone size: NA
D gene: NA
J gene: TRBJ2-1
CDR3 DNA: TGTGCCAGCAGCCCCCCTGGACGGGAGCTGAGCTCCTACAATGAGCAGTTCTTC
CDR3 protein: CASSPPGRELSSYNEQFF

V gene: TRBV27
clone size: NA
D gene: NA
J gene: TRBJ1-2
CDR3 DNA: TGTGCCAGCTCCGGCCGGGGGAACTATGGCTACACCTTC
CDR3 protein: CASSGRGNYGYTF

V gene: TRBV2
clone size: few
D gene: NA
J gene: TRBJ1-4
CDR3 DNA: TGTGCCAGCAGCCGACCGGAGGGGGGGAAAGAAAAACTGTTTTTT
CDR3 protein: CASSRPEGGKEKLFF

V gene: TRBV25-1
clone size: once
D gene: TRBD1
J gene: TRBJ1-4
CDR3 DNA: TGTGCCAGCAGTGAGCTGGGGACAGGGGGTGAAAAACTGTTTTTT
CDR3 protein: CASSELGTGGEKLFF

V gene: TRBV29-1
clone size: NA
D gene: NA
J gene: TRBJ1-3
CDR3 DNA: TGCAGCGTAGGACAAGCTGGAAACACCATATATTTT
CDR3 protein: CSVGQAGNTIYF

V gene: TRBV15
clone size: NA
D gene: NA
J gene: TRBJ2-6
CDR3 DNA: TGTGCCACCAGCACCAGGGGTTCTGGGGCCAACGTCCTGACTTTC
CDR3 protein: CATSTRGSGANVLTF

V gene: TRBV29-1
clone size: NA
D gene: TRBD1
J gene: TRBJ1-5
CDR3 DNA: TGCAGCGTAGCAGCCGGGACAGGGCGTAATCAGCCCCAGCATTTT
CDR3 protein: CSVAAGTGRNQPQHF

V gene: TRBV18
clone size: NA
D gene: NA
J gene: TRBJ1-1
CDR3 DNA: TGTGCCAGCTCACCACTGATTCAGGGCTCGCTAGACACTGAAGCTTTCTTT
CDR3 protein: CASSPLIQGSLDTEAFF

V gene: TRBV6-1
clone size: NA
D gene: NA
J gene: TRBJ2-7
CDR3 DNA: TGTGCCGGCAGGGCGACGGGCTCCTACGAGCAGTACTTC
CDR3 protein: CAGRATGSYEQYF

V gene: TRBV7-9
clone size: NA
D gene: TRBD1
J gene: TRBJ2-7
CDR3 DNA: TGTGCCAGCAGCTCAAATAGGGGGCCGAGCTCCTACGAGCAGTACTTC
CDR3 protein: CASSSNRGPSSYEQYF

V gene: TRBV6-1
clone size: NA
D gene: TRBD2
J gene: TRBJ2-3
CDR3 DNA: TGTGCCAGCAGTGAACAAGCGGGGGGCCCGAATACGCAGTATTTT
CDR3 protein: CASSEQAGGPNTQYF

V gene: TRBV10-2
clone size: NA
D gene: TRBD2
J gene: TRBJ2-7
CDR3 DNA: TGCGCCAGCAGTGCGGTACTAGCGGGGGGGCCTAATGGTCGTGAGCAGTACTTC
CDR3 protein: CASSAVLAGGPNGREQYF

V gene: TRBV6-1
clone size: NA
D gene: TRBD1
J gene: TRBJ1-2
CDR3 DNA: TGTGCCAGCAGTGAAGCTCCGGGGACAGGGGATTATGGCTACACCTTC
CDR3 protein: CASSEAPGTGDYGYTF

V gene: TRBV2
clone size: NA
D gene: TRBD1
J gene: TRBJ1-5
CDR3 DNA: TGTGTCTCACAGGGGGACCGCAATCAGCCCCAGCATTTT
CDR3 protein: CVSQGDRNQPQHF

V gene: TRBV5-4
clone size: NA
D gene: NA
J gene: TRBJ2-1
CDR3 DNA: TGTGCCAGCAGCTTAGGTAGCGCGCGTGATGGAATAGAGCAGTTCTTC
CDR3 protein: CASSLGSARDGIEQFF

V gene: TRBV9
clone size: NA
D gene: NA
J gene: TRBJ2-3
CDR3 DNA: TGTGCCAGCAGCGTGACATCCGATTCAGATACGCAGTATTTT
CDR3 protein: CASSVTSDSDTQYF

V gene: TRBV2
clone size: NA
D gene: NA
J gene: TRBJ1-1
CDR3 DNA: TGTGCCAGCATTGAACGGTTGAACACTGAAGCTTTCTTT
CDR3 protein: CASIERLNTEAFF

V gene: TRBV4-1
clone size: NA
D gene: NA
J gene: TRBJ2-7
CDR3 DNA: TGCGCCAGCAGCTCCCGGGACTTAAACTACGAGCAGTACTTC
CDR3 protein: CASSSRDLNYEQYF

V gene: TRBV5-1
clone size: NA
D gene: NA
J gene: TRBJ2-6
CDR3 DNA: TGCGCCAGCAGCGTAATACAGGGATCTGGGGCCAACGTCCTGACTTTC
CDR3 protein: CASSVIQGSGANVLTF

V gene: TRBV7-9
clone size: NA
D gene: TRBD1
J gene: TRBJ1-2
CDR3 DNA: TGTTCCAGCAGCTTACGACAGGGGTTTGGCTACACCTTC
CDR3 protein: CSSSLRQGFGYTF

V gene: TRBV18
clone size: NA
D gene: NA
J gene: TRBJ2-1
CDR3 DNA: TGTGCCAGCTCACCTAGTGTGGGCTTTGACGGGGGGCAGCAGTTCTTC
CDR3 protein: CASSPSVGFDGGQQFF

V gene: TRBV27
clone size: NA
D gene: TRBD2
J gene: TRBJ2-7
CDR3 DNA: TGTGCCAGCAGTTTCATGACTAGCGGGGCCTCCGAGCAGTACTTC
CDR3 protein: CASSFMTSGASEQYF

V gene: TRBV27
clone size: NA
D gene: NA
J gene: TRBJ1-1
CDR3 DNA: TGTGCCAGCAGTTACGACAGGATGAGCACTGAAGCTTTCTTT
CDR3 protein: CASSYDRMSTEAFF

V gene: TRBV12-5
clone size: NA
D gene: TRBD2
J gene: TRBJ2-5
CDR3 DNA: TGTGCTAGTGCCCGAGGGACTAGCGGGGGACAAGAGACCCAGTACTTC
CDR3 protein: CASARGTSGGQETQYF

V gene: TRBV29-1
clone size: NA
D gene: NA
J gene: TRBJ2-7
CDR3 DNA: TGCAGCGTTGAGGCGGGGGCGGACTACGAGCAGTACTTC
CDR3 protein: CSVEAGADYEQYF